The 17 T cell receptor beta chains listed next were all sequenced from one sample in a study of blood T cell repertoires in COVID-19. TCRdb's copy holds only in-frame clones and misses some; the assay was immunoSEQ multiplex PCR. This sample has approximately 90,000 clones, with roughly 80% found just once. Sequencing was performed on peripheral blood. These receptors were obtained from a man older than 75 with active or convalescent COVID-19.

CDR3 sequence: CASSRDRDEAFF. The CDR3 nucleotides read TGTGCCAGCAGCCGGGACAGGGATGAAGCTTTCTTT. The chain employs TRBV11-1 and TRBJ1-1; 9 nucleotides match TRBD1. The J segment lost 7 bases and the V segment lost 5 bases, leaving 2 bases of the junction unmatched. Germline loops: CDR1 SGHAT, CDR2 FQDESV (reference sequence). CDR3 length equals 12 residues.

The J gene is TRBJ2-1, the V gene TRBV6-5; 9 positions match TRBD1. V dropped 4 bases and J dropped 6; count of bases not matched to a gene: 7. The germline gives CDR1 MNHEY, CDR2 SVGAGI. The CDR3 is 15 amino acids. For the CDR3, the DNA is TGTGCCAGCAGTTTACAGGGGGCGCATATCAATGAGCAGTTCTTC. This encodes CASSLQGAHINEQFF.

This rearrangement joins TRBV4-1 to TRBJ2-3; 12 bases align to TRBD2. With V trimmed by 0 bases and J by 1 base, 11 bases remained unmatched. Germline loops: CDR1 MGHRA, CDR2 YSYEKL. The CDR3 runs to 20 residues. CDR3 amino acids: CASSQDTSGGSYRGTDTQYF. The DNA of the CDR3 is TGCGCCAGCAGCCAAGATACTAGCGGGGGGAGTTACAGGGGCACAGATACGCAGTATTTT.

This clone was detected only once. The rearrangement uses TRBV6-5 and TRBJ2-7, with 15 bases fitting TRBD2. Germline loops: CDR1 MNHEY, CDR2 SVGAGI. The CDR3 has 16 amino acids. Losses at the gene ends were 4 bases for V and 7 bases for J; bases not matched to a gene: 8. CDR3 region: CASSSGTSGGPGEQYF. As DNA, the CDR3 is TGTGCCAGCAGTTCCGGGACTAGCGGGGGGCCGGGTGAGCAGTACTTC.

This clone showed up many times. The rearrangement joins TRBV6-2 or TRBV6-3 to TRBJ1-6, with D possibly TRBD1 on 5 matching bases. V lost 2 bases and J lost 7, with 9 bases in between. Germline CDR1 and CDR2: MNHEY and SVGEGT. This CDR3 spans 14 amino acids. CDR3 loop: CASSYDSPNSPLHF. For the CDR3, the DNA is TGTGCCAGCAGTTACGACAGCCCAAATTCACCCCTCCACTTT.

This clone was seen more than once but under ten times. The genes are TRBV6-5 and TRBJ1-5; D is perhaps TRBD1 (6 bases). CDR3 size: 14 residues. Trimming removed 3 bases at V and 4 bases at J, with 10 bases between. Looked up from germline, CDR1 is MNHEY and CDR2 is SVGAGI. For the CDR3, the DNA is TGTGCCAGCAGTTATCAGAGGGGGAATCAGCCCCAGCATTTT. Amino acid sequence: CASSYQRGNQPQHF.

V gene TRBV10-3 combines with J gene TRBJ2-5; 7 nucleotides match TRBD2. V was pared by 4 bases and J by 5 bases, with 7 bases of the junction left unmatched. The CDR3 sequence is 14 residues long. Germline lookup yields CDR1 ENHRY and CDR2 SYGVKD. The CDR3 nucleotides read TGTGCCATCAGTGTATCTGGGGGGGAGGAGACCCAGTACTTC. Protein sequence: CAISVSGGEETQYF.

This chain links TRBV2 with TRBJ2-3; 8 bases are a match to TRBD2. The CDR3 runs 16 residues. The trim removed 7 bases at V and 3 bases at J, leaving 12 bases unmatched. Germline CDR1 is SNHLY and CDR2 is FYNNEI. CDR3 region: CASIFLSGGGTDTQYF. The CDR3 bases are TGTGCCAGCATTTTTCTCTCCGGGGGGGGGACAGATACGCAGTATTTT.

The gene calls are TRBV11-3 and TRBJ2-2; the match to TRBD1 covers 8 bases. CDR3 length equals 17 residues. Germline CDR1 SGHNT, CDR2 YENEEA. The junction had 9 bases not matched to a gene; V was cut back by 4 bases and J by 2 bases. DNA of the CDR3: TGTGCCAGCAGCTCCCTCCAGGGGGCGGGCAACACCGGGGAGCTGTTTTTT. This codes for CASSSLQGAGNTGELFF.

V is TRBV12-5 and J is TRBJ1-2, with a weak D call TRBD1 (5 bases). Germline CDR1 and CDR2: LGHNT and FRNRAP. The CDR3 length is 11 residues. V lost 6 bases, J lost 8 bases, and 10 bases lay in between. CDR3 protein: CASGPGGGYTF. CDR3 coding DNA: TGTGCTAGTGGCCCCGGGGGGGGCTACACCTTC.

The chain has TRBV10-3 and TRBJ1-2; tentative D call: TRBD1 (6 bases). The CDR3 sequence is 15 residues long. The V gene lost 3 bases and the J gene lost 2 bases, with 13 bases spanning the gap. Germline assignment: CDR1 ENHRY and CDR2 SYGVKD. CDR3 sequence: CAISDTGTLNYGYTF. The DNA of the CDR3 is TGTGCCATCAGTGACACCGGGACACTCAACTATGGCTACACCTTC.

The chain is built from TRBV28 and TRBJ1-2; TRBD1 agrees at 8 bases. Looked up from germline, CDR1 is MDHEN and CDR2 is SYDVKM. The CDR3 spans 16 residues. The V segment lost 1 base and the J segment 4 bases; nucleotides outside the gene matches: 8. The CDR3 loop is CASSLYETGAIYGYTF. CDR3 in DNA: TGTGCCAGCAGTTTATACGAGACAGGGGCCATCTATGGCTACACCTTC.

This chain connects TRBV5-5 to TRBJ2-5; 10 bases agree with TRBD2. This CDR3 comprises 18 residues. Germline V gives CDR1 SGHKS, CDR2 YYEKEE (reference sequence). J was trimmed by 4 bases and V by 3 bases; bases with no gene match: 15. CDR3 nucleotide sequence: TGTGCCAGCAGCTCCCCGTCCAGCGGGGGGGCGAGAGGAGAGACCCAGTACTTC. This sequence encodes CASSSPSSGGARGETQYF. Combining the CDR3 with reference TRBV5-5 and TRBJ2-5 gives the whole variable domain DAGVTQSPTHLIKTRGQQVTLRCSPISGHKSVSWYQQVLGQGPQFIFQYYEKEERGRGNFPDRFSARQFPNYSSELNVNALLLGDSALYLCASSSPSSGGARGETQYFGPGTRLLVL.

This chain links TRBV28 with TRBJ1-1, with 9 nucleotides matching TRBD1. CDR1 is MDHEN, CDR2 SYDVKM, per germline. This CDR3 contains 15 residues. The V gene end was trimmed by 6 bases and the J gene end by 4 bases; junction bases not matched to a gene: 9. CDR3 loop: CASSLQGAQATEAFF. CDR3 nucleotide sequence: TGTGCCAGCAGCCTACAGGGGGCCCAGGCCACTGAAGCTTTCTTT.

The chain carries TRBV19 and TRBJ1-2; 8 nucleotides agree with TRBD1. The V gene end was trimmed by 5 bases and the J gene end by 3 bases; junction bases not matched to a gene: 8. Germline V gene data show CDR1 as LNHDA and CDR2 as SQIVND (reference sequence). This CDR3 is built from 15 residues. The CDR3 coding sequence is TGTGCCAGTAGTCCGTACGGACAGGGAGACTATGGCTACACCTTC. Translating gives CASSPYGQGDYGYTF. Full variable domain (missing parts from reference TRBV19 and TRBJ1-2): DGGITQSPKYLFRKEGQNVTLSCEQNLNHDAMYWYRQDPGQGLRLIYYSQIVNDFQKGDIAEGYSVSREKKESFPLTVTSAQKNPTAFYLCASSPYGQGDYGYTFGSGTRLTVV.

V gene TRBV5-6 combines with J gene TRBJ1-5, with 12 bases fitting TRBD1. There are 19 residues in the CDR3. Germline lookup yields CDR1 SGHDT and CDR2 YYEEEE. V dropped 4 bases and J dropped 0; count of bases not matched to a gene: 11. The CDR3 coding sequence is TGTGCCAGCAGCACCACCGGGACAGGGGGCTCCTTTAGCAATCAGCCCCAGCATTTT. Encoded protein: CASSTTGTGGSFSNQPQHF.

The chain joins TRBV2 to TRBJ1-5; 7 nucleotides line up with TRBD1. CDR1 and CDR2 (germline): SNHLY, FYNNEI. The CDR3 loop spans 18 amino acids. V lost 1 base, J lost 0 bases, and 9 bases stayed unmatched. The CDR3 DNA follows: TGTGCCAGCAGTGAAGGGGGACAGCTGCTAAATAGCAATCAGCCCCAGCATTTT. Translated: CASSEGGQLLNSNQPQHF.